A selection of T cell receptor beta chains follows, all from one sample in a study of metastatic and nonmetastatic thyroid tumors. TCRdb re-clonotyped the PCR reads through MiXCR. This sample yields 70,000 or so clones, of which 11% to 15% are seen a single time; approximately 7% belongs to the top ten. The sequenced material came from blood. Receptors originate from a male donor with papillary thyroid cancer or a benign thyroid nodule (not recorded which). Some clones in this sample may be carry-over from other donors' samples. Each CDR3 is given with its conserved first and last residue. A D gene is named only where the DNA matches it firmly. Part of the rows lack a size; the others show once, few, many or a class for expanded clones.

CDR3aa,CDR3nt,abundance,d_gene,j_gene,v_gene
CSAWGSWAGELFF,TGCAGTGCTTGGGGTAGTTGGGCCGGGGAGCTGTTTTTT,many,-,TRBJ2-2,TRBV20-1
CASSQGGVTGVSPLHF,TGCGCCAGCAGCCAAGGAGGGGTTACAGGGGTTTCACCCCTCCACTTT,many,TRBD1,TRBJ1-6,TRBV4-1
CASYLRGSNEKLFF,TGTGCCAGCTATCTCAGGGGATCTAATGAAAAACTGTTTTTT,many,-,TRBJ1-4,TRBV6-1
CASSQRENGYTF,TGTGCCAGCAGCCAAAGAGAGAATGGCTACACCTTC,many,-,TRBJ1-2,TRBV3-1
CASSSQTSGTDDEQFF,TGTGCCAGCAGTTCCCAGACTAGCGGGACGGACGATGAGCAGTTCTTC,many,TRBD2,TRBJ2-1,TRBV12-3/TRBV12-4
CASSSSGLAGVSGGNEQFF,TGTGCCAGCAGTTCCTCGGGACTAGCGGGAGTGAGTGGGGGCAATGAGCAGTTCTTC,many,TRBD2,TRBJ2-1,TRBV6-6
CASSLPLLGTDTQYF,TGTGCCAGCAGCTTACCCCTCTTAGGGACAGATACGCAGTATTTT,many,-,TRBJ2-3,TRBV7-9
CASSRWGSTEAFF,TGCGCCAGCAGCCGGTGGGGGAGTACTGAAGCTTTCTTT,-,-,TRBJ1-1,TRBV5-1
CATRYRTGGTTGLTDTQYF,TGTGCCACCAGATACAGGACAGGGGGAACAACTGGACTCACAGATACGCAGTATTTT,-,TRBD1,TRBJ2-3,TRBV10-3
CASSQTHSGHTDTQYF,TGCGCCAGCAGCCAAACCCATAGCGGGCACACAGATACGCAGTATTTT,many,TRBD2,TRBJ2-3,TRBV4-1
CASSLVLTTSTDTQYF,TGTGCCAGCAGCTTGGTTTTGACAACTAGCACAGATACGCAGTATTTT,many,-,TRBJ2-3,TRBV7-9
CASRVGQNEQFF,TGTGCCAGCAGAGTGGGCCAAAATGAGCAGTTCTTC,many,-,TRBJ2-1,TRBV27
CASSLGAGIGEKLFF,TGTGCCAGCAGTTTAGGTGCTGGGATCGGTGAAAAACTGTTTTTT,many,-,TRBJ1-4,TRBV12-3/TRBV12-4
CASSPPDAGAYNEQFF,TGTGCCAGCAGCCCCCCCGACGCCGGGGCCTACAATGAGCAGTTCTTC,many,-,TRBJ2-1,TRBV9
CASSKLYEAYNEQFF,TGTGCCAGCAGTAAGCTCTACGAAGCCTACAATGAGCAGTTCTTC,many,-,TRBJ2-1,TRBV6-1
CASSLGEGFTEAFF,TGTGCCAGCAGTCTAGGAGAGGGGTTCACTGAAGCTTTCTTT,few,-,TRBJ1-1,TRBV6-1
CASSQTRLSQETQYF,TGTGCCAGCAGCCAAACCAGATTATCCCAAGAGACCCAGTACTTC,many,-,TRBJ2-5,TRBV3-1
CASSQVPSGYNEQFF,TGCGCCAGCAGCCAAGTACCCAGCGGCTACAATGAGCAGTTCTTC,many,-,TRBJ2-1,TRBV4-1
CASSPRTGVPYEHYF,TGTGCCAGCAGTCCTCGGACAGGGGTTCCGTACGAGCATTACTTT,few,TRBD1,TRBJ1-1,TRBV27
CASSSLGDLNQPQHF,TGTGCCAGCAGCTCACTCGGGGATCTTAATCAGCCCCAGCATTTT,many,-,TRBJ1-5,TRBV7-8